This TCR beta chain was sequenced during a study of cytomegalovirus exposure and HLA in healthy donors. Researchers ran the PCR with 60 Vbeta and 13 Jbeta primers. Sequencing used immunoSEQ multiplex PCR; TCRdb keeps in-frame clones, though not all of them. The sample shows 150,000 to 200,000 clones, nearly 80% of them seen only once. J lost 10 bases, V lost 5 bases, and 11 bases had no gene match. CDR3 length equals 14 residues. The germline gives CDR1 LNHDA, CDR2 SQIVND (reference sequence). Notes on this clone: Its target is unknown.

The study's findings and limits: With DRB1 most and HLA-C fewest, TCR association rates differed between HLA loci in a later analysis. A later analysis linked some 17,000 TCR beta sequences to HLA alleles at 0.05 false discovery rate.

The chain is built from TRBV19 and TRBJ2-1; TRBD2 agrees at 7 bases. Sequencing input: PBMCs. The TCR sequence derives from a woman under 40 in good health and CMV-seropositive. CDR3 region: CASSWGGIGVEQFF. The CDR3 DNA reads TGTGCCAGTAGTTGGGGGGGGATTGGGGTAGAGCAGTTCTTC. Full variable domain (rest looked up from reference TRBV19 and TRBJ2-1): DGGITQSPKYLFRKEGQNVTLSCEQNLNHDAMYWYRQDPGQGLRLIYYSQIVNDFQKGDIAEGYSVSREKKESFPLTVTSAQKNPTAFYLCASSWGGIGVEQFFGPGTRLTVL.